What follows describes a single T cell receptor beta chain. Per the original methods: Reference gene primer amplification in the assay estimated nucleated cell counts. Assay used: immunoSEQ multiplex PCR; TCRdb lists only in-frame clones, some missing. V and J calls and clone size are as listed in that table; D and trimming were resolved from the DNA. Among 230,000 or so clones listed, around 80% were seen once. This entry is derived from a study of blood T cell repertoires in COVID-19. About the study: Acute-phase and convalescent COVID-19 samples originated in the United States, Italy and Spain. In each case, the material was cDNA or gDNA derived from T cells, B-cell-depleted T cells, or PBMCs.

CDR1 SGHNT and CDR2 YYREEE come from the germline V gene (reference sequence). V lost 4 bases and J lost 0; bases outside the gene matches: 7. This CDR3 contains 15 residues. The receptor was derived from a man aged 35 to 55 with active or convalescent COVID-19. Sequencing used peripheral blood. The chain has TRBV5-4 and TRBJ2-7; TRBD1 matches 7 bases. The chain's CDR3 is CASSAGQVVSYEQYF. For the CDR3, the DNA is TGTGCCAGCAGCGCTGGACAGGTTGTCTCCTACGAGCAGTACTTC.